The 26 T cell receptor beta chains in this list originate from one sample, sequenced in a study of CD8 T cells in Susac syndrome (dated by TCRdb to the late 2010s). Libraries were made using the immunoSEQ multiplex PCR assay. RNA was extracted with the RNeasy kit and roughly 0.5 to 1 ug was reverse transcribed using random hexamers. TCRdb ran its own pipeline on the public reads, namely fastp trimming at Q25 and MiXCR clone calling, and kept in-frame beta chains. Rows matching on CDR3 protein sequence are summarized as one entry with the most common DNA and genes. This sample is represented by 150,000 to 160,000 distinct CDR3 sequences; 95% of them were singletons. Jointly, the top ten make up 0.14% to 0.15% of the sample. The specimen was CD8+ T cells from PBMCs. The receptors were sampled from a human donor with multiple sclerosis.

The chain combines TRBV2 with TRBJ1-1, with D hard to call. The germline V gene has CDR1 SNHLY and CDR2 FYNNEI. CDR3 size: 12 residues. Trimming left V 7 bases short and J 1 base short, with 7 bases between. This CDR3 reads CASILGNTEAFF. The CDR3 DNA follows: TGTGCCAGCATCTTAGGGAACACTGAAGCTTTCTTT.

The CDR3 reads CASSYQQGASYGYTF. CDR3 nucleotide sequence: TGTGCCAGCAGTTACCAACAGGGGGCCAGCTATGGCTACACCTTC. The chain recombines TRBV6-2 or TRBV6-3 with TRBJ1-2; 9 bases are a match to TRBD1. V trimming: 2 bases; J trimming: 4 bases; junction bases outside the gene matches: 5. Germline CDR1 MNHEY, CDR2 SVGEGT. There are 15 residues in the CDR3.

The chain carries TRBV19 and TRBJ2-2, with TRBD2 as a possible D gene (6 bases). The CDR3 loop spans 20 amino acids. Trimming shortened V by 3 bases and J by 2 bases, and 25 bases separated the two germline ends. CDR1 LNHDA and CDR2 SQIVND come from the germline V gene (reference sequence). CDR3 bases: TGTGCCAGTAGTATCCTGCTCTGGCGGGGAGCCGATCCTAACACCGGGGAGCTGTTTTTT. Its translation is CASSILLWRGADPNTGELFF.

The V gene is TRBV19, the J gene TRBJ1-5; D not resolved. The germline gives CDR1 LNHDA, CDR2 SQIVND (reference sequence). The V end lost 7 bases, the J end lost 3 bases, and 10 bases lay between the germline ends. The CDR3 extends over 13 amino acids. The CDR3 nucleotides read TGTGCCAGTAAAGGACTTGACAATCAGCCCCAGCATTTT. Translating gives CASKGLDNQPQHF.

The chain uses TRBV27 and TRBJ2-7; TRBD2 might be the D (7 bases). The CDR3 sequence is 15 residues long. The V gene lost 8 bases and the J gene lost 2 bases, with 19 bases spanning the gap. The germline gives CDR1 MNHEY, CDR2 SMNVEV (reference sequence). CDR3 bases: TGTGCCAGCGCCGGGGGGCAGCCAGCGGCCTACGAGCAGTACTTC. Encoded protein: CASAGGQPAAYEQYF.

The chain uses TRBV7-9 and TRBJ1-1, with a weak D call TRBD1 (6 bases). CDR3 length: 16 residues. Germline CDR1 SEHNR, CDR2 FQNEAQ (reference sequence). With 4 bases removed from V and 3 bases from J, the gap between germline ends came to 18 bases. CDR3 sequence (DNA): TGTGCCAGCAGCTCCGAGGGGATTACAGGGTACACTGAAGCTTTCTTT. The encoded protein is CASSSEGITGYTEAFF.

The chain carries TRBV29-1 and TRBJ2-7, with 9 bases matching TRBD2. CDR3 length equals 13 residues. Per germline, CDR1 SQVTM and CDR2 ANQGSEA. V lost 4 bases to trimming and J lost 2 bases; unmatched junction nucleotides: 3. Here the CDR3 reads CSVVAGETYEQYV. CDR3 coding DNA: TGCAGCGTTGTAGCGGGGGAGACCTACGAGCAGTACGTC.

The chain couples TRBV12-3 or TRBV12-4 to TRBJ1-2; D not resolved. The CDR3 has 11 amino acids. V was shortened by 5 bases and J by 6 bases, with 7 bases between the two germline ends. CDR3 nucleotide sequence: TGTGCCAGCAGTAATACTCATGGCTACACCTTC. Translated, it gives CASSNTHGYTF.

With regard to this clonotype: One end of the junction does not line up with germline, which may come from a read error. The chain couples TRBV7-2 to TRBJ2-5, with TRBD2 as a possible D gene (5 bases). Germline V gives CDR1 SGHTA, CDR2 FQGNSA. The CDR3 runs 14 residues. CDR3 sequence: CASRPTTSRETQCF. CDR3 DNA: TGTGCCAGCAGGCCTACCACTAGTCGAGAGACCCAGTGCTTC. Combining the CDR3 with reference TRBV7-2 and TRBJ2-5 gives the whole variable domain GAGVSQSPSNKVTEKGKDVELRCDPISGHTALYWYRQSLGQGLEFLIYFQGNSAPDKSGLPSDRFSAERTGGSVSTLTIQRTQQEDSAVYLCASRPTTSRETQCFGPGTRLLVL.

CDR3 coding DNA: TGCAGCGTTGGAGGAGGACAGGGAACCGGGGAGCTGTTTTTT. Translating gives CSVGGGQGTGELFF. V usage is TRBV29-1 and J usage is TRBJ2-2; 8 nucleotides agree with TRBD1. V was clipped by 4 bases and J by 5 bases; unmatched bases: 6. Germline V gene sequence: CDR1 SQVTM, CDR2 ANQGSEA. This CDR3 region has 14 residues.

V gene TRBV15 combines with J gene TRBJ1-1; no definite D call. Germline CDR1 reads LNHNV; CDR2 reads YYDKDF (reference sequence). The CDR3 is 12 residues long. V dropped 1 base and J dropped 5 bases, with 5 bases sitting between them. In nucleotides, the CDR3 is TGTGCCACCAGCAGAGTGGATACTGAAGCTTTCTTT. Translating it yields CATSRVDTEAFF.

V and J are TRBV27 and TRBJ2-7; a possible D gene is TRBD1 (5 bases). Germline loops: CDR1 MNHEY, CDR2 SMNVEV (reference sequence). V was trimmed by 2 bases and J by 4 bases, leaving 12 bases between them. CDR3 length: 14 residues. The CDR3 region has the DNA TGTGCCAGCAGTTTAGACAGATCCCTATACGAGCAGTACTTC. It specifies CASSLDRSLYEQYF.

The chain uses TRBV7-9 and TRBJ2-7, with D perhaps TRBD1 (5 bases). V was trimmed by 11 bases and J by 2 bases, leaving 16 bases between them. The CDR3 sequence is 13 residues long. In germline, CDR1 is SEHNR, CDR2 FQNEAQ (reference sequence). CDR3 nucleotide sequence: TGTGCCTCTGGGGCCAGCAAGCCCTACGAGCAGTACGTC. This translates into CASGASKPYEQYV.

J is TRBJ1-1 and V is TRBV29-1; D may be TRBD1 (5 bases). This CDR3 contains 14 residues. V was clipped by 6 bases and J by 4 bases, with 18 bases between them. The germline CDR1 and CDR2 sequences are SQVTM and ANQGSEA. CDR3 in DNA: TGCAGCGTGGCAGGGTACGGCCTGAGCACTGAAGCTTTCTTT. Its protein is CSVAGYGLSTEAFF. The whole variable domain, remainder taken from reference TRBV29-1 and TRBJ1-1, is SAVISQKPSRDICQRGTSLTIQCQVDSQVTMMFWYRQQPGQSLTLIATANQGSEATYESGFVIDKFPISRPNLTFSTLTVSNMSPEDSSIYLCSVAGYGLSTEAFFGQGTRLTVV.

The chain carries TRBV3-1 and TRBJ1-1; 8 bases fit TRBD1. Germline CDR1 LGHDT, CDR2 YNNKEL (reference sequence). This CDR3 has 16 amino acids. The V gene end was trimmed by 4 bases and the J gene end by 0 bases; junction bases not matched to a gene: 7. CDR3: CASSRDRGEVNTEAFF. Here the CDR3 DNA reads TGTGCCAGCAGCCGTGACAGGGGAGAGGTGAACACTGAAGCTTTCTTT.

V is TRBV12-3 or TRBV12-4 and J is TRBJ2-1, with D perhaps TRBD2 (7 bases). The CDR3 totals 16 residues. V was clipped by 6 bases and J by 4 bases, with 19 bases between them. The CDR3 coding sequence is TGTGCCAGCAGCCTTGAGGTGGCGGGGGCTTACAATGAGCAGTTCTTC. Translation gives CASSLEVAGAYNEQFF.

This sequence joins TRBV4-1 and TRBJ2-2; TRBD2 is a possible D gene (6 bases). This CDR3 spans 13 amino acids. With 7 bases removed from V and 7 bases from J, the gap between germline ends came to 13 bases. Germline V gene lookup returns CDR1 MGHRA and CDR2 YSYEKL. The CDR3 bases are TGCGCCAGCAAGGAGGTCGGGGGCGGGGAGCTGTTTTTT. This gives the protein CASKEVGGGELFF.

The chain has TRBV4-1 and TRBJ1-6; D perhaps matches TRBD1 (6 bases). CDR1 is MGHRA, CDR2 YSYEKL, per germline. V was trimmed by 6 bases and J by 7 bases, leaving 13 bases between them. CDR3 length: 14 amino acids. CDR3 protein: CASSEGQSNSPLHF. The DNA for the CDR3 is TGCGCCAGCAGTGAAGGACAGTCGAATTCACCCCTCCACTTT.

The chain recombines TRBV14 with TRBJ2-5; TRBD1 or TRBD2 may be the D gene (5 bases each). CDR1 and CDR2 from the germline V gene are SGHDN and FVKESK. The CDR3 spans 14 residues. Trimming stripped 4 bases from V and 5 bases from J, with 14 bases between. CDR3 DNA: TGTGCCAGCAGCCCAGTCCCCGGGGCCGAGACCCAGTACTTC. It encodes CASSPVPGAETQYF.

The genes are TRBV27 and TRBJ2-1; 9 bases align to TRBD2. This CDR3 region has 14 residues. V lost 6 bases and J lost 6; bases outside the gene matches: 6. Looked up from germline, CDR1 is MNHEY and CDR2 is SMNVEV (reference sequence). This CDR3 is CASSPGLAANEQFF. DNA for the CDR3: TGTGCCAGCAGCCCGGGACTAGCAGCCAATGAGCAGTTCTTC.

The CDR3 reads CASSYGDRGRHEQYV. The DNA of the CDR3 is TGTGCCAGCAGTTACGGAGACAGGGGGAGACACGAGCAGTACGTC. The chain uses TRBV6-2 or TRBV6-3 and TRBJ2-7; 9 bases agree with TRBD1. This CDR3 comprises 15 residues. The V and J ends lost 2 bases and 5 bases, in that order; junction bases with no gene match: 7. CDR1 and CDR2 (germline): MNHEY, SVGEGT.

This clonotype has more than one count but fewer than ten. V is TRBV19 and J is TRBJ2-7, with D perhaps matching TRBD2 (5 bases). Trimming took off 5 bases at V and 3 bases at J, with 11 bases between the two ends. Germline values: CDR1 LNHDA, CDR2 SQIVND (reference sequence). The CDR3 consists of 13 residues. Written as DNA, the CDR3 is TGTGCCAGTAGTCTAGGAGGCAACTACGAGCAGTACTTC. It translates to CASSLGGNYEQYF.

CDR3 residues: CASSDGTANYGYTF. DNA of the CDR3: TGTGCCAGCAGCGACGGGACAGCTAACTATGGCTACACCTTC. The chain uses TRBV9 and TRBJ1-2; 7 bases agree with TRBD1. The V gene end was trimmed by 3 bases and the J gene end by 0 bases; junction bases not matched to a gene: 2. This CDR3 comprises 14 residues. Germline CDR1 is SGDLS and CDR2 is YYNGEE.

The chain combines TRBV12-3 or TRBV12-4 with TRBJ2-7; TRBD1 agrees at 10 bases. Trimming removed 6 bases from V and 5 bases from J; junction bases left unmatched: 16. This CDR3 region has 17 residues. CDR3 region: CASRHSGTGAETDEQYF. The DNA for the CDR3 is TGTGCCAGCAGACACTCCGGGACAGGGGCCGAAACGGACGAGCAGTACTTC.

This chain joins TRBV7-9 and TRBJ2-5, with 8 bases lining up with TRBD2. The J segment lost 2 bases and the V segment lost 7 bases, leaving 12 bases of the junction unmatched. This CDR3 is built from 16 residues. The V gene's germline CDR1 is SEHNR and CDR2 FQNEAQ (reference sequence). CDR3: CASTPLGAGVQETQYF. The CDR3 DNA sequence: TGTGCCAGCACCCCCTTAGGAGCGGGGGTTCAAGAGACCCAGTACTTC.

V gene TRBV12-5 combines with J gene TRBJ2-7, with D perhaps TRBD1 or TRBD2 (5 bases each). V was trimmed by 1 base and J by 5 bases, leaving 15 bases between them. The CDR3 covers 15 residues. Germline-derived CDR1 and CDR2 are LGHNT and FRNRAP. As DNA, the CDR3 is TGTGCTAGTGGTTTGGGCACGGGACGTGGGGACGAGCAGTACGTC. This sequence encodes CASGLGTGRGDEQYV.